This paragraph reports one TCR beta chain. What it binds is not known. The read falls 3 residues short of the CDR3 end, and the missing part is taken from the germline J gene. This specimen comes from a study of T cells in women clearing cervical HPV infection. Across the whole study: Case blood was drawn when the lesion was first found; control blood after infection became undetectable. Study conclusions and caveats: Timing of associations relative to infection is unclear; T-cell subsets were not isolated.

The V end lost 6 bases, the J end lost 3 bases, and 15 bases lay between the germline ends. CDR3 length: 14 amino acids. Germline V gene data show CDR1 as SGHVS and CDR2 as FQNEAQ. Clones were sequenced by immunoSEQ multiplex PCR, and TCRdb holds only the in-frame ones, with some missing. The sample's table shows over 10,000 clones. Sequencing was performed on blood buffy coat. This chain uses TRBV7-8 with TRBJ2-7; D uncertain. The sequence was collected from a woman between 18 and 69 years old with a cervical HPV16 infection that either progressed to CIN3+ or cleared (not recorded which). The CDR3 bases that were read are TGTGCCAGCAGGCCAACCCCAGGAGTCTACGAG. Its translation: CASRPTPGVYE. The entire CDR3 reads CASRPTPGVYEQYF.